The rows below give T cell receptor beta chains drawn from one sample of a study of technical replicates of blood from a handful of donors. Profiling relied on immunoSEQ multiplex PCR, and the TCRdb table lists in-frame clones only, not all of them. The sample contains about 90,000 clones, just under 95% of which appear only once. Sequencing was performed on T cells isolated from PBMCs. These receptors came from a human donor in good health. CDR3s include the opening cysteine and the closing phenylalanine or tryptophan. D genes are given only for firm matches. Rows give clone size only sometimes, using once, few, many, or a class for an expanded clone.

clone_size j_call v_call d_call cdr3_aa cdr3_nt
. TRBJ2-7 TRBV28 . CASSLKSFYEQYF TGTGCCAGCAGTTTAAAGAGTTTCTACGAGCAGTACTTC
. TRBJ2-1 TRBV7-2 . CASSLAQGAYNEQFF TGTGCCAGCAGCTTAGCCCAGGGTGCCTACAATGAGCAGTTCTTC
once TRBJ2-2 TRBV5-4 . CASSELVGRGNTGELFF TGTGCCAGCAGCGAACTCGTGGGGCGCGGGAACACCGGGGAGCTGTTTTTT
. TRBJ1-5 TRBV9 . CASSARGLQQPQHF TGTGCCAGCAGCGCCCGGGGGTTGCAGCAGCCCCAGCATTTT
few TRBJ1-2 TRBV9 TRBD1 CASSVLPPTGVYGYTF TGTGCCAGCAGCGTACTCCCCCCTACAGGGGTCTATGGCTACACCTTC
. TRBJ1-1 TRBV28 . CASSLWWGARGYVNTEAFF TGTGCCAGCAGTTTATGGTGGGGGGCGCGGGGGTACGTGAACACTGAAGCTTTCTTT
. TRBJ1-3 TRBV5-4 . CASSLRPSIEGFRDTIYF TGTGCCAGCAGCTTGCGTCCGTCAATTGAGGGTTTTCGGGACACCATATATTTT
. TRBJ2-1 TRBV4-1 TRBD2 CASRGGLAGAYNEQFF TGCGCCAGCAGGGGGGGACTAGCGGGGGCATACAATGAGCAGTTCTTC
once TRBJ2-7 TRBV11-2 . CASSLGGPVSEQYF TGTGCCAGCAGCTTAGGGGGCCCGGTCTCCGAGCAGTACTTC
. TRBJ2-7 TRBV6-5 . CASSYRGSYEQYF TGTGCCAGCAGTTACAGAGGTTCCTACGAGCAGTACTTC